This T cell receptor (beta chain) is drawn from a study of tumor and adjacent non-tumor tissue in lung cancer. Across the whole study: Patients were aged about 30 to 76, approximately 11 men and a handful of women, stage I to III. Findings and limits, study-wide: Significantly higher TCR diversity was found in tumor than normal lung.

No cell sorting was done before RNA was extracted from the tissue. The normal lung tissue was taken more than 3 cm from the tumor edge. TCRbeta libraries were built with three rounds of nested PCR, modified from ARM-PCR. TCRdb itself ran the multiplex PCR reads through MiXCR, one entry per CDR3 protein. The data contain roughly 70,000 distinct CDR3 sequences, 65% to 75% of them singletons. Germline V gene sequence: CDR1 MGHRA, CDR2 YSYEKL. The CDR3 totals 16 residues. For this clonotype: The antigen is unknown. This is likely a read error, given that the CDR3 carries no conserved phenylalanine or tryptophan at its end.

Sequencing used distant non-tumor lung tissue. The rearrangement uses TRBV4-1 and TRBJ2-7; D is perhaps TRBD1 (5 bases). This receptor was taken from a woman in her forties or fifties with non-small cell lung cancer. The CDR3, as DNA: TGCGCCCGCAGCCAGGATGACAGATCTGGCTCCTACGAGCAGTACTAC. Encoded protein: CARSQDDRSGSYEQYY.